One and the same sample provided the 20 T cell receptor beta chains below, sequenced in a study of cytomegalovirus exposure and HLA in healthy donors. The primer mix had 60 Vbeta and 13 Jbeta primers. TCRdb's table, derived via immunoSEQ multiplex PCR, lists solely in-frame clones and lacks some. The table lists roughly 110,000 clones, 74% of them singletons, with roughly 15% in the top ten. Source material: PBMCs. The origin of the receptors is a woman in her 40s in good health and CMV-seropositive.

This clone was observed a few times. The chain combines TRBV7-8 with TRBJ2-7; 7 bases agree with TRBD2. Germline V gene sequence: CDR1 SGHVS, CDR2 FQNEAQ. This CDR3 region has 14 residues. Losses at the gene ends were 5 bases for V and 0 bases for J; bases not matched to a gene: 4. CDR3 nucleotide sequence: TGTGCCAGCAGCGCGACTAGCCTCTCCTACGAGCAGTACTTC. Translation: CASSATSLSYEQYF.

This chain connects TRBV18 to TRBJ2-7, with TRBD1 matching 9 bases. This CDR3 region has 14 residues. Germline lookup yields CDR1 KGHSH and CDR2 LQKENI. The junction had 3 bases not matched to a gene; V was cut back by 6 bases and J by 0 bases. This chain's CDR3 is CASSRQGVSYEQYF. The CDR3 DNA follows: TGTGCCAGCTCCCGACAGGGGGTCTCCTACGAGCAGTACTTC.

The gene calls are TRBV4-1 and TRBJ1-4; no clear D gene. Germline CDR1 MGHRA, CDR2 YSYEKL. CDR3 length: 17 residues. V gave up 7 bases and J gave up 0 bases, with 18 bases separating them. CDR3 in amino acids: CASNSPGSSATNEKLFF. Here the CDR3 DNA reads TGCGCCAGCAACTCCCCAGGCTCTTCTGCAACTAATGAAAAACTGTTTTTT.

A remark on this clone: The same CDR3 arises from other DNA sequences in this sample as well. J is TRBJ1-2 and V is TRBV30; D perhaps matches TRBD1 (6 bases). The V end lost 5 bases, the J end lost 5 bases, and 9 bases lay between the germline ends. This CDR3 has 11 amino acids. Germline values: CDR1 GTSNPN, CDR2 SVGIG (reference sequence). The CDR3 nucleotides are TGTGCCTGGGGTACAGGGTATGGCTACACCTTC. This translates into CAWGTGYGYTF.

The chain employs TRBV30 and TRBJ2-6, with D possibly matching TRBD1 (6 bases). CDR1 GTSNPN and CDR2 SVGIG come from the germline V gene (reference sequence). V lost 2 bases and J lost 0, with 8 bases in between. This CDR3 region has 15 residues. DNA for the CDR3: TGTGCCTGGAGTTCAGGGGTCTCTGGGGCCAACGTCCTGACTTTC. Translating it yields CAWSSGVSGANVLTF.

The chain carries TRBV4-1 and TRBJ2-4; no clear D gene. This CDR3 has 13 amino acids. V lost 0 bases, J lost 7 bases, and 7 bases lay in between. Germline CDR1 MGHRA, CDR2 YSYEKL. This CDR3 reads CASSQDVRNIQYF. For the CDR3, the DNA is TGCGCCAGCAGCCAAGATGTTCGGAACATTCAGTACTTC.

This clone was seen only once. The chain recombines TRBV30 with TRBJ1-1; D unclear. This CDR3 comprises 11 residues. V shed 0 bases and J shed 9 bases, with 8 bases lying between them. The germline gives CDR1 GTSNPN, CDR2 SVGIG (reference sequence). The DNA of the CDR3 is TGTGCCTGGAGTGTGGGGAGGAAAGCTTTCTTT. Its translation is CAWSVGRKAFF.

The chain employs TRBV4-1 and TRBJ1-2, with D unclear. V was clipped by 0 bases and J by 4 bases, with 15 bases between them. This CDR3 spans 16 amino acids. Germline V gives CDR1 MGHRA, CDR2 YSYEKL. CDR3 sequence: CASSQDGQEPFYGYTF. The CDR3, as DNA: TGCGCCAGCAGCCAAGATGGGCAGGAACCTTTCTATGGCTACACCTTC.

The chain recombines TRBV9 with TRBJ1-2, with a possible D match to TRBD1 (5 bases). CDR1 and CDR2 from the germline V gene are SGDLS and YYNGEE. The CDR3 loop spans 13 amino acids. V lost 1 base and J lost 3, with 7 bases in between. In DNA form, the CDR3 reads TGTGCCAGCAGCGTACAGGGTGACTATGGCTACACCTTC. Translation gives CASSVQGDYGYTF. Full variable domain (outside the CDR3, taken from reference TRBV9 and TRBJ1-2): DSGVTQTPKHLITATGQRVTLRCSPRSGDLSVYWYQQSLDQGLQFLIQYYNGEERAKGNILERFSAQQFPDLHSELNLSSLELGDSALYFCASSVQGDYGYTFGSGTRLTVV.

CDR3 protein: CASSQQPETEAFF. CDR3 sequence (DNA): TGTGCCAGCAGCCAACAGCCGGAGACTGAAGCTTTCTTT. The V gene is TRBV4-2, the J gene TRBJ1-1, with D unclear. Trimming pared 2 bases from V and 5 bases from J, leaving 9 bases between. CDR3 length: 13 residues. Germline CDR1 reads LGHNA; CDR2 reads YNFKEQ.

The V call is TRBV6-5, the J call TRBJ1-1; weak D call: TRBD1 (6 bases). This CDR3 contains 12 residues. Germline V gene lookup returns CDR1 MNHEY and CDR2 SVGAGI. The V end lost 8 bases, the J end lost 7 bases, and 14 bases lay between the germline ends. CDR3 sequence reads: CASYRVFGEAFF. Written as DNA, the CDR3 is TGTGCCAGCTACAGGGTTTTTGGTGAAGCTTTCTTT.

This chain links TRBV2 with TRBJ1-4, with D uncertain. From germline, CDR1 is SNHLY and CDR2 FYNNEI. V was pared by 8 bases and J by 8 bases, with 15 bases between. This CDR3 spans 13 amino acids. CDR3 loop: CASVTLLGEKLFF. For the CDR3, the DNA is TGTGCCAGCGTTACTCTTCTCGGGGAAAAACTGTTTTTT.

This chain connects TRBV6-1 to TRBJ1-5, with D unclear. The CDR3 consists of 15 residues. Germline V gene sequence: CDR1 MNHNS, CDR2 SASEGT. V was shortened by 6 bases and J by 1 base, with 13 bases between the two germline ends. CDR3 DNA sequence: TGTGCCAGCAGCCAAAGAGCTCGGAGCAATCAGCCCCAGCATTTT. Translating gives CASSQRARSNQPQHF.

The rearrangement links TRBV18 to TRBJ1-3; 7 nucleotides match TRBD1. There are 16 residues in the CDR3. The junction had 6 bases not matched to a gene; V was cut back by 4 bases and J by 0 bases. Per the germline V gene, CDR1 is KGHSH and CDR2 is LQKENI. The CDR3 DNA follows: TGTGCCAGCTCACTTGGACAGGCCGTCTCTGGAAACACCATATATTTT. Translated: CASSLGQAVSGNTIYF.

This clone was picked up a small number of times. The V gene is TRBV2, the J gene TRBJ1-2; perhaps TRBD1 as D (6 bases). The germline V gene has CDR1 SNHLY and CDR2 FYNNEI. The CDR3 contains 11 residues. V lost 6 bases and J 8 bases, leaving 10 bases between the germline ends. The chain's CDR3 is CASRPDRGYTF. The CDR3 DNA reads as TGTGCCAGCAGACCCGACAGGGGCTACACCTTC.

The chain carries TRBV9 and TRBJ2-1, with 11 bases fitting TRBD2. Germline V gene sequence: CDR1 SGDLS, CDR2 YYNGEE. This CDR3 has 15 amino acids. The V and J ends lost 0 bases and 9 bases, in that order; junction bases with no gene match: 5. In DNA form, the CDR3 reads TGTGCCAGCAGCGTAGTGGGACTAGCGGAGAGTGAGCAGTTCTTC. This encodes CASSVVGLAESEQFF. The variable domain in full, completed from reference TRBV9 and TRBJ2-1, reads DSGVTQTPKHLITATGQRVTLRCSPRSGDLSVYWYQQSLDQGLQFLIQYYNGEERAKGNILERFSAQQFPDLHSELNLSSLELGDSALYFCASSVVGLAESEQFFGPGTRLTVL.

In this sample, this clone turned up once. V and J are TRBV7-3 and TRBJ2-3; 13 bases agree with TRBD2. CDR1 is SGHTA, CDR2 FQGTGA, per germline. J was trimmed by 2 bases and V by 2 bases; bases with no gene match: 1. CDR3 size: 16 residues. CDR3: CASSLGTSGVTDTQYF. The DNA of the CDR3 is TGTGCCAGCAGCTTAGGGACTAGCGGGGTCACAGATACGCAGTATTTT.

CDR3 nucleotides: TGCGCCAGCAGCTTTCAGGGGGCTGACGGCGAGCAGTACTTC. Protein sequence: CASSFQGADGEQYF. V gene TRBV5-1 combines with J gene TRBJ2-7, with 8 bases aligning to TRBD1. With 2 bases clipped from V and 6 bases from J, the junction kept 7 bases outside the gene matches. Germline lookup yields CDR1 SGHRS and CDR2 YFSETQ. This CDR3 is 14 amino acids long.

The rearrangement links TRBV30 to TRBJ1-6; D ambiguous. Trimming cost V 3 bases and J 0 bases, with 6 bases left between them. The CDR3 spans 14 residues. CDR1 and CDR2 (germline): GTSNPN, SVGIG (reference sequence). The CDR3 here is CAWRSFSYNSPLHF. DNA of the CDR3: TGTGCCTGGAGGAGCTTCTCCTATAATTCACCCCTCCACTTT.

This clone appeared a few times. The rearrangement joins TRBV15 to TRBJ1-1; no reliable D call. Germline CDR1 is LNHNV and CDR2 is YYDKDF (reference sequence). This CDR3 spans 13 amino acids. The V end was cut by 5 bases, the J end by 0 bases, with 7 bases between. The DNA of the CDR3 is TGTGCCACCAGCCGAACAGTGAACACTGAAGCTTTCTTT. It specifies CATSRTVNTEAFF. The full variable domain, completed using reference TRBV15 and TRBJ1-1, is DAMVIQNPRYQVTQFGKPVTLSCSQTLNHNVMYWYQQKSSQAPKLLFHYYDKDFNNEADTPDNFQSRRPNTSFCFLDIRSPGLGDTAMYLCATSRTVNTEAFFGQGTRLTVV.